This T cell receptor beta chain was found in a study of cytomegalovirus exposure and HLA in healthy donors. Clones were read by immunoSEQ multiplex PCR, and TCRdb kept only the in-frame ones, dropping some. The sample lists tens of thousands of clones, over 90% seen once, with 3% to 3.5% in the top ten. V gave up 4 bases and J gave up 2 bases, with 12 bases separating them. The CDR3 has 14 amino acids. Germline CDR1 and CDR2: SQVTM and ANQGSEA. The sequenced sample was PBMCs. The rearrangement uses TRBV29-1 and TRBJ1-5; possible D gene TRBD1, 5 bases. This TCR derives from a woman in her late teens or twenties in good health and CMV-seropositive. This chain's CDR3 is CSVAGGRGNQPQHF. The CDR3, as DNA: TGCAGCGTTGCCGGGGGACGGGGCAATCAGCCCCAGCATTTT.